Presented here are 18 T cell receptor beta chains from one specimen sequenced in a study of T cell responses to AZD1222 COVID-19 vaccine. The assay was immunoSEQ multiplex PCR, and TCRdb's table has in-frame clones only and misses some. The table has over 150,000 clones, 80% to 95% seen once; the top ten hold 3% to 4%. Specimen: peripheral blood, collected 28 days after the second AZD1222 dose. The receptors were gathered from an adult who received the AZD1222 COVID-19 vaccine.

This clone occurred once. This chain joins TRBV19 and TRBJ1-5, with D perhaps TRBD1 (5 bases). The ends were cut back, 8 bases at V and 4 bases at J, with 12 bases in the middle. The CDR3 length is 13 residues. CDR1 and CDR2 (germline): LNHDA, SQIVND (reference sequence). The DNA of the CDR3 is TGTGCCAGTTCGGACACGCCGAATCAGCCCCAGCATTTT. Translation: CASSDTPNQPQHF.

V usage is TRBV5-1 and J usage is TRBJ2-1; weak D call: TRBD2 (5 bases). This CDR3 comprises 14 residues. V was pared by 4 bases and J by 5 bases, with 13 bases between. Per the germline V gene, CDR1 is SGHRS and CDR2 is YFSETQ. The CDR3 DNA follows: TGCGCCAGCAGCCCGTCCACTAGAGACAATGAGCAGTTCTTC. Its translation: CASSPSTRDNEQFF.

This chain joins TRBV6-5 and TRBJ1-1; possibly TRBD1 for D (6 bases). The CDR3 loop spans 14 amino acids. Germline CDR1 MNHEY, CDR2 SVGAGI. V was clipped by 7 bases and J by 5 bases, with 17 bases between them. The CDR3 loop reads CASTLMTGRTEAFF. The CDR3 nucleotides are TGTGCCAGCACTCTAATGACAGGACGGACTGAAGCTTTCTTT.

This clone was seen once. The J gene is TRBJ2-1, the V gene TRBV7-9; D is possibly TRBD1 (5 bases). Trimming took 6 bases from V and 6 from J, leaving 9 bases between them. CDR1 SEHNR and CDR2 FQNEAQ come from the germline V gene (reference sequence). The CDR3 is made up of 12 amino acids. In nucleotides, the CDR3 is TGTGCCAGCAGGGGGCTGGTCAATGAGCAGTTCTTC. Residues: CASRGLVNEQFF.

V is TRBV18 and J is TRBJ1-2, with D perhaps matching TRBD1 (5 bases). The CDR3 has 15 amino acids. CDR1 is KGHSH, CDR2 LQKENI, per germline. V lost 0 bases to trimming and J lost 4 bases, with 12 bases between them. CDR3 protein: CASSPPGGFPYGYTF. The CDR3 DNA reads TGTGCCAGCTCACCACCGGGGGGTTTCCCCTATGGCTACACCTTC.

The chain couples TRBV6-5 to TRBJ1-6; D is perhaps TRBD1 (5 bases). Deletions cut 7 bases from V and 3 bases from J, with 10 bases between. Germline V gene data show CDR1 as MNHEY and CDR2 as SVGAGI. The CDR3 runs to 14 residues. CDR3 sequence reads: CASIGQGYNSPLHF. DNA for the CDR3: TGTGCCAGCATAGGCCAGGGCTATAATTCACCCCTCCACTTT.

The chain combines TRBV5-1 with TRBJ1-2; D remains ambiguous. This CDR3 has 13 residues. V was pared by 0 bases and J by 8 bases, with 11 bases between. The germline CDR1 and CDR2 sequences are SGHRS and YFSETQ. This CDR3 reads CASSLGSSRGYTF. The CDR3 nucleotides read TGCGCCAGCAGCTTGGGCTCCTCGAGGGGCTACACCTTC.

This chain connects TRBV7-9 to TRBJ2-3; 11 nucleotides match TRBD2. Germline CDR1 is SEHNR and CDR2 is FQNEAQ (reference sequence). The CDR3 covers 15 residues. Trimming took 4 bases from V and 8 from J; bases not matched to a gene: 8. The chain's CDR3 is CASSSTGTSGGTQYF. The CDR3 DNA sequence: TGTGCCAGCAGCTCAACCGGGACTAGCGGAGGTACGCAGTATTTT.

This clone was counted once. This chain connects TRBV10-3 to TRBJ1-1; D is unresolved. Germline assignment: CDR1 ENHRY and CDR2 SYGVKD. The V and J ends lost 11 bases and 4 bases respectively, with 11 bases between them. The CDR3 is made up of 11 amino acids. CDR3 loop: CAVKDSTEAFF. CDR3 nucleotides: TGTGCCGTCAAGGATTCCACTGAAGCTTTCTTT.

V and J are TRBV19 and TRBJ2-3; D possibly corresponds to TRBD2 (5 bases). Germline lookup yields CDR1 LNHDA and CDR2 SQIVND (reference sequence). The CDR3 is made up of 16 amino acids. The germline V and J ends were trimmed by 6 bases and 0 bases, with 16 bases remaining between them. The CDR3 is CASRNQVGGSTDTQYF. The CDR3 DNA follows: TGTGCCAGTAGGAACCAAGTAGGCGGGAGCACAGATACGCAGTATTTT.

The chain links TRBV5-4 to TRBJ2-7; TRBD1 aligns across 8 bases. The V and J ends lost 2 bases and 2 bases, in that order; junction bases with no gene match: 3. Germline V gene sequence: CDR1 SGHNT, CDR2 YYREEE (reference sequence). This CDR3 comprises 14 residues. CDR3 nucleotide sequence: TGTGCCAGCAGCTTTGGGACAGGACCCTACGAGCAGTACTTC. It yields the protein CASSFGTGPYEQYF.

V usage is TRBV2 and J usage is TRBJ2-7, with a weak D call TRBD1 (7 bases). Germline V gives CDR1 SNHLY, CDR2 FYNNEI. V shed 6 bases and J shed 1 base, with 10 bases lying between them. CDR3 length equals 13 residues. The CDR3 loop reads CASRGGQSYEQYF. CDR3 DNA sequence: TGTGCCAGCAGGGGGGGACAGTCCTACGAGCAGTACTTC.

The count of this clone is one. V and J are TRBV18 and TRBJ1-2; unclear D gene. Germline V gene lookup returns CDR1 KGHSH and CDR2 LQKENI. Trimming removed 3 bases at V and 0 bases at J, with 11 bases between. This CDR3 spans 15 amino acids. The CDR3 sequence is CASSPQSDTNYGYTF. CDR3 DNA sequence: TGTGCCAGCTCACCCCAGTCCGACACTAACTATGGCTACACCTTC.

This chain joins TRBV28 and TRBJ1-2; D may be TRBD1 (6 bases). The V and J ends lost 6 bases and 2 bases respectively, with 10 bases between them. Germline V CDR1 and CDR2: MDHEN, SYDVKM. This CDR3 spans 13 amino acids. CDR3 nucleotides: TGTGCCAGCAGCTCGGGACACAACTATGGCTACACCTTC. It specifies CASSSGHNYGYTF.

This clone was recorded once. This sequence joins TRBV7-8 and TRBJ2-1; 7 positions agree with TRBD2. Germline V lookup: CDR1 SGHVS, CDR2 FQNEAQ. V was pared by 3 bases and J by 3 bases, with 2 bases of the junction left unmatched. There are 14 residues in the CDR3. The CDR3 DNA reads TGTGCCAGCAGCTTGGGGGGGGGCTACAATGAGCAGTTCTTC. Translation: CASSLGGGYNEQFF.

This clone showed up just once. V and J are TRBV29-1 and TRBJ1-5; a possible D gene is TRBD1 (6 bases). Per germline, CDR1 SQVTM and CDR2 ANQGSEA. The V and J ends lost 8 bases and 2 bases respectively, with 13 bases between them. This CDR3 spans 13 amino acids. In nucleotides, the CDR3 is TGCAGCATCCAAGGGGGGGGCAATCAGCCCCAGCATTTT. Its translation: CSIQGGGNQPQHF.

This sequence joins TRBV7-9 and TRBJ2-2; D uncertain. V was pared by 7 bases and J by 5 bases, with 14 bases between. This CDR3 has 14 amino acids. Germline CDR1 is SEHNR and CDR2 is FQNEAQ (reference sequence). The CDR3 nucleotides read TGTGCCAGCACCCTCGGTTTGGTTACCGGGGAGCTGTTTTTT. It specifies CASTLGLVTGELFF.

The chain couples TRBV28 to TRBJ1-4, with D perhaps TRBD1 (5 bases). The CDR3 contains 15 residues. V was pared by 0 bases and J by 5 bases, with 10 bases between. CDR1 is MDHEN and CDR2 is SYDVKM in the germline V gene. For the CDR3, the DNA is TGTGCCAGCAGTTTATGGGGGGTTACCAATGAAAAACTGTTTTTT. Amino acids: CASSLWGVTNEKLFF.